This T cell receptor beta chain was sequenced in a study of shared clonotypes between healthy human individuals. Findings and limits, study-wide: For naive CD4 cells, roughly 5% of clonotypes were shared across four donors. Non-shared clonotypes had lower generation probabilities than clonotypes shared by all four sorted-subset donors.

In the naive CD8 group, cells lacked CD45RO and were positively selected for CCR7, so terminally differentiated effector memory CD45RA+ cells were left out. Concerning this clone itself: As yet, its antigen is unknown.

The CDR3 is made up of 13 amino acids. Germline V gives CDR1 SGHAT, CDR2 FQNNGV. V shed 2 bases, J shed 11 bases, and the junction held 7 bases outside the gene matches. Sorted-subset replicate PCR reactions contained 150 to 200 ng DNA, corresponding to tens of thousands of T cell genomes. Some clones are missing from TCRdb's copy, which holds only in-frame ones; the method was immunoSEQ multiplex PCR. The repertoire holds roughly 2.1 million clones, 85% to 95% seen once, with about 1.5% in the top ten. The sequence was collected from a man younger than 30 in good health. Some clones in this sample may be carry-over from other donors' samples. The sample was naive CD8+ T cells from PBMCs. The V gene is TRBV11-2, the J gene TRBJ1-1, with 8 bases identical to TRBD1. In DNA, the CDR3 is TGTGCCAGCAGCTTACAGGGGGCGCGGAGGGCTTTCTTT. Encoded protein: CASSLQGARRAFF. The variable domain in full, completed from reference TRBV11-2 and TRBJ1-1, reads EAGVAQSPRYKIIEKRQSVAFWCNPISGHATLYWYQQILGQGPKLLIQFQNNGVVDDSQLPKDRFSAERLKGVDSTLKIQPAKLEDSAVYLCASSLQGARRAFFGQGTRLTVV.